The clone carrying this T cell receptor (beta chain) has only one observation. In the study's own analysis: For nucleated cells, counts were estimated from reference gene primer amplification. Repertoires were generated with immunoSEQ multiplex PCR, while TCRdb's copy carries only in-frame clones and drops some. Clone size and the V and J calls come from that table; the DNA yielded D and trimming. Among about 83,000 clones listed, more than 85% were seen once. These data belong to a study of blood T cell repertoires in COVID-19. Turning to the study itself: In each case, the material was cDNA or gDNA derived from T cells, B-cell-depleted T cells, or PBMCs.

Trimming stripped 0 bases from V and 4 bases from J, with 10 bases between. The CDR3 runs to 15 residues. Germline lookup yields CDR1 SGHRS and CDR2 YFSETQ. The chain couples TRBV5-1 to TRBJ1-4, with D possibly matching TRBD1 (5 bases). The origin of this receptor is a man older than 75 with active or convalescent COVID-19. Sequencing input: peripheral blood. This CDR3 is CASSLEGAFNEKLFF. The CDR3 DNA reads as TGCGCCAGCAGCTTGGAAGGGGCCTTTAATGAAAAACTGTTTTTT.